The 24 T cell receptor beta chains below come from one sample, sequenced in a study of regulatory T cells in long-lasting Graves disease. Combining iRepertoire HTBI primers with Arm-PCR of CDR3 regions, the authors built TCR beta libraries. TCRdb re-analysed the multiplex PCR reads in MiXCR, keeping a single row per CDR3 protein. This table holds some 450,000 distinct CDR3 sequences, 16% found once. Time point reported: newly diagnosed GD, antithyroid drugs for less than 3 months. Researchers made the TCR library from RNA that was extracted from PBMCs. This sample also appeared in a second study, on T cells in Graves' hyperthyroidism and ophthalmopathy.

The sample here was peripheral blood mononuclear cells (PBMCs), taken at new diagnosis, from a patient treated with antithyroid drugs. Receptors originate from a woman aged 25 to 39 with Graves disease.

Many counts were recorded for this clonotype. The rearrangement joins TRBV7-2 to TRBJ2-7; 7 bases match TRBD2. Germline V gene lookup returns CDR1 SGHTA and CDR2 FQGNSA. The CDR3 has 15 residues. V lost 1 base and J lost 2; bases outside the gene matches: 5. CDR3 in DNA: TGTGCCAGCAGCTTAGACTTCGGGAGGACCTACGAGCAGTACTTC. Its translation: CASSLDFGRTYEQYF.

The chain joins TRBV10-3 to TRBJ2-6; D might be TRBD1 or TRBD2, each matching 5 bases. The CDR3 totals 17 residues. V lost 6 bases, J lost 5 bases, and 20 bases lay in between. CDR1 ENHRY and CDR2 SYGVKD come from the germline V gene. CDR3 amino acids: CAIRGPGPPTWANVLTF. DNA of the CDR3: TGTGCCATCAGGGGCCCGGGACCCCCGACCTGGGCCAACGTCCTGACTTTC.

This clonotype was recorded at least ten times. The chain carries TRBV2 and TRBJ1-1; 8 bases map to TRBD1. CDR1 SNHLY and CDR2 FYNNEI come from the germline V gene. The CDR3 extends over 14 amino acids. Trimming cost V 8 bases and J 2 bases; bases outside gene matches: 7. The CDR3 DNA reads as TGTGCCAGCGCGACAGGGGTGGGAAACACTGAAGCTTTCTTT. Translated: CASATGVGNTEAFF.

This clonotype was picked up many times. The rearrangement uses TRBV6-5 and TRBJ2-3, with TRBD2 matching over 9 bases. Germline V gene sequence: CDR1 MNHEY, CDR2 SVGAGI. Trimming removed 2 bases from V and 1 base from J; junction bases left unmatched: 7. The CDR3 is 17 residues long. CDR3 residues: CASSYLPASGGTDTQYF. The CDR3 nucleotides read TGTGCCAGCAGTTACCTGCCCGCTAGCGGGGGCACAGATACGCAGTATTTT.

This clonotype was counted ten times or more. The chain couples TRBV9 to TRBJ1-1, with a possible D match to TRBD1 (5 bases). The CDR3 covers 15 residues. Between the trimmed V and J ends, which lost 0 bases and 7 bases, there was a span of 16 bases. The germline V gene has CDR1 SGDLS and CDR2 YYNGEE. The DNA for the CDR3 is TGTGCCAGCAGCGTAGGATACATGAGGGGCAATGAAGCTTTCTTT. Amino acid sequence: CASSVGYMRGNEAFF.

This clonotype was observed many times. This chain joins TRBV6-1 and TRBJ2-1; 8 nucleotides match TRBD2. V was pared by 6 bases and J by 11 bases, with 12 bases of the junction left unmatched. The CDR3 has 14 residues. The germline CDR1 and CDR2 sequences are MNHNS and SASEGT. The CDR3 nucleotides read TGTGCCAGCAGCCAACGCCCAGGGACTAGTAAGCAGTTCTTC. Translating gives CASSQRPGTSKQFF.

This clonotype showed up many times. The CDR3 sequence: CASSYSVDRVSYNEQFF. In nucleotides, the CDR3 is TGTGCCAGCAGTTACTCGGTGGATAGGGTCTCCTACAATGAGCAGTTCTTC. The rearrangement links TRBV6-2 or TRBV6-3 to TRBJ2-1; no reliable D call. The germline CDR1 and CDR2 sequences are MNHEY and SVGEGT. V was clipped by 0 bases and J by 0 bases, with 12 bases between them. The CDR3 runs to 17 residues.

This clonotype was seen ten or more times. The CDR3 DNA sequence: TGTGCCAGCAGCGACAGGGACCAAGCCAAAAACATTCAGTACTTC. Translation gives CASSDRDQAKNIQYF. The chain joins TRBV11-1 to TRBJ2-4; the match to TRBD1 covers 7 bases. The V segment lost 5 bases and the J segment 0 bases; nucleotides outside the gene matches: 4. The length of the CDR3 is 15 residues. Germline values: CDR1 SGHAT, CDR2 FQDESV (reference sequence).

The DNA of the CDR3 is TGTGCCTGGGCGACTAGCGGGAGGGGTGAGACCCAGTACTTC. Residues: CAWATSGRGETQYF. This chain joins TRBV30 and TRBJ2-5; TRBD2 matches 14 bases. Germline CDR1 is GTSNPN and CDR2 is SVGIG (reference sequence). The CDR3 spans 14 residues. J was trimmed by 5 bases and V by 5 bases; bases with no gene match: 4. The variable domain in full, with the rest retrieved from reference TRBV30 and TRBJ2-5, is SQTIHQWPATLVQPVGSPLSLECTVEGTSNPNLYWYRQAAGRGLQLLFYSVGIGQISSEVPQNLSASRPQDRQFILSSKKLLLSDSGFYLCAWATSGRGETQYFGPGTRLLVL.

This clonotype was counted ten times or more. The chain recombines TRBV29-1 with TRBJ1-1; D call uncertain. The germline V gene encodes CDR1 SQVTM and CDR2 ANQGSEA. Trimming removed 6 bases at V and 8 bases at J, with 10 bases between. The CDR3 spans 10 residues. The CDR3 DNA is TGCAGCGTGGCAGTCCCCGAAGCTTTCTTT. As protein: CSVAVPEAFF.

This clonotype was recorded many times. The V and J genes are TRBV20-1 and TRBJ1-2, with D possibly matching TRBD1 (5 bases). V lost 0 bases and J 5 bases, leaving 13 bases between the germline ends. Per germline, CDR1 DFQATT and CDR2 SNEGSKA (reference sequence). The CDR3 runs 14 residues. CDR3 residues: CSAREARVGYGYTF. The CDR3 DNA follows: TGCAGTGCTAGAGAGGCCAGGGTTGGATATGGCTACACCTTC.

The CDR3 sequence is CATTSPGTGELFF. The CDR3, as DNA: TGTGCCACGACTAGCCCGGGGACCGGGGAGCTGTTTTTT. The J gene is TRBJ2-2, the V gene TRBV6-2 or TRBV6-3, with 7 bases aligning to TRBD2. V trimming: 10 bases; J trimming: 5 bases; junction bases outside the gene matches: 7. Germline CDR1 reads MNHEY; CDR2 reads SVGEGT. The CDR3 spans 13 residues.

V usage is TRBV5-4 and J usage is TRBJ2-3, with D unclear. Germline V lookup: CDR1 SGHNT, CDR2 YYREEE (reference sequence). Trimming took 0 bases from V and 6 from J, leaving 5 bases between them. This CDR3 has 12 amino acids. The CDR3 region is CASSLAMDTQYF. The CDR3 DNA reads TGTGCCAGCAGCTTGGCTATGGATACGCAGTATTTT.

This clonotype showed up many times. The chain has TRBV2 and TRBJ2-1; 9 nucleotides match TRBD1. Trimming cost V 6 bases and J 0 bases; bases outside gene matches: 3. CDR3 length: 15 amino acids. Looked up from germline, CDR1 is SNHLY and CDR2 is FYNNEI. CDR3 amino acids: CASSLQGASYNEQFF. CDR3 coding DNA: TGTGCCAGCAGCCTACAGGGGGCCTCCTACAATGAGCAGTTCTTC.

This clonotype has a handful of counts. V gene TRBV25-1 combines with J gene TRBJ2-1, with D tentatively TRBD2 (10 bases). Trimming shortened V by 7 bases and J by 10 bases, and 20 bases separated the two germline ends. The germline V gene encodes CDR1 MGHDK and CDR2 SYGVNS. The CDR3 runs 14 residues. CDR3 DNA sequence: TGTGCCAGCAAGCGGGAGGGACAGGGAAAAGAGCAGTTCTTC. Its protein product is CASKREGQGKEQFF. Looking up the rest from reference TRBV25-1 and TRBJ2-1 gives the full variable domain: EADIYQTPRYLVIGTGKKITLECSQTMGHDKMYWYQQDPGMELHLIHYSYGVNSTEKGDLSSESTVSRIRTEHFPLTLESARPSHTSQYLCASKREGQGKEQFFGPGTRLTVL.

The chain employs TRBV25-1 and TRBJ1-2; tentatively, D is TRBD1 (6 bases). V was shortened by 7 bases and J by 8 bases, with 14 bases between the two germline ends. The germline gives CDR1 MGHDK, CDR2 SYGVNS. The CDR3 runs 12 residues. The CDR3 DNA reads TGTGCCAGCACCCGAGGAACAGGGGGCTACACCTTC. Translation: CASTRGTGGYTF.

This clonotype occurred many times. V is TRBV6-5 and J is TRBJ2-1; D is unclear. V shed 1 base and J shed 7 bases, with 14 bases lying between them. Germline CDR1 reads MNHEY; CDR2 reads SVGAGI. The CDR3 runs to 15 residues. This CDR3 reads CASSYLDNADNEQFF. The CDR3 DNA reads TGTGCCAGCAGTTACTTGGATAACGCGGATAATGAGCAGTTCTTC.

The chain employs TRBV27 and TRBJ1-5, with D possibly matching TRBD1 (5 bases). The CDR3 sequence is 14 residues long. V was cut by 3 bases and J by 3 bases, with 9 bases left in between. Germline CDR1 MNHEY, CDR2 SMNVEV (reference sequence). The CDR3 DNA reads TGTGCCAGCAGTTTCCGGGGGGTCAATCAGCCCCAGCATTTT. Protein sequence: CASSFRGVNQPQHF.

This clonotype has a count of ten or more. A far bigger clonotype differs at one base, so this is likely a read error. The rearrangement links TRBV20-1 to TRBJ2-7; D unclear. The germline V gene encodes CDR1 DFQATT and CDR2 SNEGSKA (reference sequence). CDR3 size: 12 residues. Trimming left V 1 base short and J 7 bases short, with 11 bases between. CDR3 region: CSARVGNNEQYF. Here the CDR3 DNA reads TGCAGTGCTAGAGTTGGGAACAATGAGCAGTACTTC.

This clonotype was found a few times. This chain links TRBV3-1 with TRBJ1-2; the match to TRBD1 covers 10 bases. Germline CDR1 reads LGHDT; CDR2 reads YNNKEL (reference sequence). CDR3 length equals 16 residues. Losses at the gene ends were 5 bases for V and 2 bases for J; bases not matched to a gene: 8. The CDR3 reads CASSYPGTGENYGYTF. The CDR3 DNA reads TGTGCCAGCAGCTATCCCGGGACAGGGGAGAACTATGGCTACACCTTC.

Turning to this clonotype: This sequence may be a read error, since a much larger clone differs from it by one base. In DNA form, the CDR3 reads TGTGCCGGCAGTGCCGTGGGCCTCTCCTACGAGCAGTACTTC. Amino acids: CAGSAVGLSYEQYF. The gene calls are TRBV6-1 and TRBJ2-7; no clear D gene. The CDR3 is made up of 14 amino acids. From germline, CDR1 is MNHNS and CDR2 SASEGT.

The chain employs TRBV5-1 and TRBJ2-5; TRBD2 agrees at 14 bases. The V and J ends lost 1 base and 5 bases, in that order; junction bases with no gene match: 22. CDR3 size: 22 residues. The germline CDR1 and CDR2 sequences are SGHRS and YFSETQ. As DNA, the CDR3 is TGCGCCAGCAGCTTGTTATCAGGGCAAACTCGAGGGACTAGCGGGAGCGAGGAGACCCAGTACTTC. Translated: CASSLLSGQTRGTSGSEETQYF.

The V and J genes are TRBV20-1 and TRBJ2-2; D is ambiguous. The CDR3 has 12 residues. The V and J ends lost 3 bases and 3 bases respectively, with 5 bases between them. The germline CDR1 and CDR2 sequences are DFQATT and SNEGSKA (reference sequence). CDR3 sequence reads: CSASGDTGELFF. In DNA, the CDR3 is TGCAGTGCTAGCGGAGACACCGGGGAGCTGTTTTTT.

This clonotype has a handful of counts. For the CDR3, the DNA is TGTGCCAGCAGCCCGCGGTTGGGCCAGGAAGGGGGCGGGGAGCTGTTTTTT. It codes for CASSPRLGQEGGGELFF. The genes are TRBV11-2 and TRBJ2-2; the D gene is possibly TRBD1 (6 bases). Trimming took 5 bases from V and 7 from J, leaving 23 bases between them. The CDR3 extends over 17 amino acids. Germline CDR1 SGHAT, CDR2 FQNNGV.